This T cell receptor beta chain comes out of a study of T-cell memory formation after mild COVID-19. Whole-study findings and limits: CD4+ clones that contracted lay mainly in CM and EM; CD8+ ones lay in EMRA.

Germline V gene data show CDR1 as SGDLS and CDR2 as YYNGEE. This CDR3 has 14 residues. With 1 base removed from V and 8 bases from J, the gap between germline ends came to 15 bases. This clonotype was counted a few times. Its antigen is unknown. Constant-segment primers and 5'RACE yielded cDNA libraries for TCR alpha and TCR beta, each carrying sample barcodes and UMIs. TCRdb redid the calling of the 5' RACE reads with MiXCR, one entry per CDR3 protein. The table lists over 130,000 distinct CDR3 sequences, 14% of them singletons, with more than 25% in the top ten. The J gene is TRBJ1-2, the V gene TRBV9; possible D gene TRBD1, 5 bases. The source is an adult woman who had mild COVID-19 (a few samples of this study predate the infection). Cell type and time point are not known. The sample taken for sequencing was PBMCs or a T cell subset sorted from them (not recorded which). DNA of the CDR3: TGTGCCAGCAGCGTAACTACGGGGGGTTACGGCTACACCTTC. Protein product: CASSVTTGGYGYTF.